This T cell receptor beta chain came from a study of T cell responses to AZD1222 COVID-19 vaccine. In this sample, this clone turned up a few times. CDR3 length equals 17 residues. Trimming shortened V by 6 bases and J by 0 bases, and 15 bases separated the two germline ends. Germline V gene lookup returns CDR1 SGHTA and CDR2 FQGNSA. The analysis combined second doses at about 4 or about 12 weeks. Repertoires were generated with immunoSEQ multiplex PCR, while TCRdb's copy carries only in-frame clones and drops some. The table records about 60,000 clones, about three quarters of them present only once.

The material sequenced was peripheral blood, taken 28 days after the second AZD1222 dose. This receptor was obtained from an adult who received the AZD1222 COVID-19 vaccine. The rearrangement joins TRBV7-2 to TRBJ2-6; TRBD1 or TRBD2 may be the D gene (5 bases each). The CDR3 spells CASRSTGRISGANVLTF. In DNA form, the CDR3 reads TGTGCCAGCAGATCGACGGGACGTATCTCTGGGGCCAACGTCCTGACTTTC.